Listed here is a single T cell receptor beta chain. Residents of over 20 US areas, aged about 18 to 100 years, made up the participants. Participants had their cohort set by participant-reported clinical history. Germline V gene sequence: CDR1 MDHEN, CDR2 SYDVKM. Between the trimmed V and J ends, which lost 3 bases and 4 bases, there was a span of 9 bases. This CDR3 is built from 13 residues. This record belongs to a study of blood T cell repertoires in COVID-19. Study-wide background: Sources were T cells, B-cell-depleted T cells, or PBMCs; the material itself was cDNA or gDNA.

In the source study's methods: By means of reference gene primer amplification, nucleated cell counts were estimated. Sequencing used immunoSEQ multiplex PCR; TCRdb keeps in-frame clones, though not all of them. V and J calls and clone size are as listed in that table; D and trimming were resolved from the DNA. The data show roughly 220,000 clones, about 86% seen once. The rearrangement joins TRBV28 to TRBJ1-2; the D is unclear. The origin of this receptor is a woman between 45 and 60 years old with acute COVID-19. Sequencing was carried out using PBMCs or T cells enriched from blood (not recorded which). The CDR3: CASSLLRIYGYTF. The DNA for the CDR3 is TGTGCCAGCAGTTTGCTCAGAATCTATGGCTACACCTTC.